Each of the 19 T cell receptor beta chains below was sequenced from the same sample in a study of OX40 agonist ivuxolimab in advanced cancers. Assay: immunoSEQ multiplex PCR; the TCRdb copy retains only in-frame clones and omits some. The data contain more than 45,000 clones, about 81% of them seen just once; the ten biggest clones take up 7.3%. The starting material was CD4+ or CD8+ T cells sorted from blood, obtained in a trial of the OX40 agonist ivuxolimab. All receptors come from an adult with an advanced solid tumor such as melanoma, head and neck, liver or kidney cancer.

This clone has only a few counts. The rearrangement joins TRBV7-9 to TRBJ2-7; weak D call: TRBD2 (6 bases). CDR1 is SEHNR and CDR2 is FQNEAQ in the germline V gene (reference sequence). CDR3 size: 15 residues. V was cut by 7 bases and J by 3 bases, with 19 bases left in between. The CDR3 reads CASTTSGAGFYEQYF. In nucleotides, the CDR3 is TGTGCCAGCACCACCTCTGGGGCGGGATTCTACGAGCAGTACTTC.

This clone was counted only a few times. V gene TRBV6-5 combines with J gene TRBJ1-4; a weak D match, TRBD1 (6 bases). CDR1 MNHEY and CDR2 SVGAGI come from the germline V gene. This CDR3 has 14 amino acids. The V gene lost 8 bases and the J gene lost 0 bases, with 10 bases spanning the gap. CDR3 residues: CASGQPATNEKLFF. The CDR3 DNA reads TGTGCCAGCGGACAGCCAGCAACTAATGAAAAACTGTTTTTT.

The chain uses TRBV7-2 and TRBJ2-1, with 14 positions matching TRBD2. V shed 5 bases and J 10 bases; nucleotides not matched to a gene: 4. Germline V CDR1 and CDR2: SGHTA, FQGNSA. CDR3 length equals 14 residues. The CDR3 is CASSKGLAGGEQFF. CDR3 nucleotide sequence: TGTGCCAGCAGCAAAGGACTAGCGGGAGGAGAGCAGTTCTTC.

This chain uses TRBV5-8 with TRBJ1-4; D not certain. Per germline, CDR1 SGHTS and CDR2 YDEGEE. The CDR3 has 15 amino acids. The V end was cut by 5 bases, the J end by 0 bases, with 11 bases between. CDR3: CASSLMRATNEKLFF. DNA for the CDR3: TGTGCCAGCAGTCTCATGAGGGCAACTAATGAAAAACTGTTTTTT.

This clone was picked up one time. This chain joins TRBV7-2 and TRBJ1-2; 7 bases map to TRBD1. Germline-derived CDR1 and CDR2 are SGHTA and FQGNSA. With 4 bases clipped from V and 8 bases from J, the junction kept 16 bases outside the gene matches. The CDR3 loop spans 16 amino acids. The CDR3 protein is CASSSFRDSLSNGYTF. The CDR3 DNA sequence: TGTGCCAGCAGCTCTTTCCGGGACAGTTTAAGCAACGGCTACACCTTC. The complete variable domain, with remaining parts taken from reference TRBV7-2 and TRBJ1-2, reads GAGVSQSPSNKVTEKGKDVELRCDPISGHTALYWYRQSLGQGLEFLIYFQGNSAPDKSGLPSDRFSAERTGGSVSTLTIQRTQQEDSAVYLCASSSFRDSLSNGYTFGSGTRLTVV.

The count of this clone is one. This chain uses TRBV2 with TRBJ1-5; D might be TRBD1 (5 bases). Trimming left V 5 bases short and J 0 bases short, with 8 bases between. Germline CDR1 SNHLY, CDR2 FYNNEI. This CDR3 spans 14 amino acids. DNA of the CDR3: TGTGCCAGCAGTTCCGGGGGTAGCAATCAGCCCCAGCATTTT. Translation gives CASSSGGSNQPQHF.

The V and J genes are TRBV10-1 and TRBJ2-3; a possible D gene is TRBD1 (5 bases). The CDR3 has 12 amino acids. The V gene lost 8 bases and the J gene lost 7 bases, with 13 bases spanning the gap. CDR1 is WNHNN, CDR2 SYGVQD, per germline (reference sequence). CDR3 sequence: CASQGYQNTQYF. The CDR3, as DNA: TGCGCCAGCCAGGGATATCAAAATACGCAGTATTTT.

The chain uses TRBV9 and TRBJ2-1; D gene unclear. CDR1 is SGDLS, CDR2 YYNGEE, per germline. Between the trimmed V and J ends, which lost 0 bases and 4 bases, there was a span of 5 bases. The CDR3 has 13 residues. The CDR3 spells CASSVAAYNEQFF. CDR3 nucleotides: TGTGCCAGCAGCGTAGCTGCTTACAATGAGCAGTTCTTC. Combining the CDR3 with reference TRBV9 and TRBJ2-1 gives the whole variable domain DSGVTQTPKHLITATGQRVTLRCSPRSGDLSVYWYQQSLDQGLQFLIQYYNGEERAKGNILERFSAQQFPDLHSELNLSSLELGDSALYFCASSVAAYNEQFFGPGTRLTVL.

Here the CDR3 DNA reads TGTGCCAGCAGTGAAAACCGGGGCTTGTTATATGGCTACACCTTC. It yields the protein CASSENRGLLYGYTF. The V gene is TRBV6-1, the J gene TRBJ1-2; TRBD1 is a possible D gene (5 bases). From germline, CDR1 is MNHNS and CDR2 SASEGT. The length of the CDR3 is 15 residues. Trimming cost V 2 bases and J 5 bases, with 15 bases left between them.

The chain has TRBV19 and TRBJ2-1; 7 positions match TRBD2. There are 14 residues in the CDR3. Germline CDR1 and CDR2: LNHDA and SQIVND (reference sequence). V lost 8 bases, J lost 0 bases, and 4 bases stayed unmatched. The CDR3 nucleotides read TGTGCCAGTGGACGGGAGGCCTCCTACAATGAGCAGTTCTTC. It specifies CASGREASYNEQFF.

The rearrangement links TRBV25-1 to TRBJ1-2; D remains unclear. In germline, CDR1 is MGHDK, CDR2 SYGVNS. The CDR3 has 13 residues. V was pared by 3 bases and J by 1 base, with 6 bases between. CDR3 nucleotides: TGTGCCAGCAGTGAGCTGGTTAACTATGGCTACACCTTC. Protein: CASSELVNYGYTF.

The chain couples TRBV7-9 to TRBJ2-7; no definite D call. Trimming shortened V by 3 bases and J by 1 base, and 7 bases separated the two germline ends. CDR3 length: 13 residues. Germline CDR1 and CDR2: SEHNR and FQNEAQ (reference sequence). This CDR3 is CASSFLPSYEQYF. The CDR3 DNA is TGTGCCAGCAGCTTCTTACCTTCCTACGAGCAGTACTTC.

This CDR3 reads CASSQDLGQGGHGYTF. DNA of the CDR3: TGCGCCAGCAGCCAAGATCTTGGCCAGGGCGGCCATGGCTACACCTTC. This chain uses TRBV4-3 with TRBJ1-2; tentative D call: TRBD1 (5 bases). Germline V lookup: CDR1 LGHNA, CDR2 YSLEER. Between the trimmed V and J ends, which lost 0 bases and 6 bases, there was a span of 17 bases. CDR3 length equals 16 residues.

The rearrangement joins TRBV30 to TRBJ2-3, with a weak D call TRBD2 (5 bases). The CDR3 loop spans 11 amino acids. CDR1 GTSNPN and CDR2 SVGIG come from the germline V gene (reference sequence). Between the trimmed V and J ends, which lost 1 base and 10 bases, there was a span of 9 bases. The CDR3 region has the DNA TGTGCCTGGAGTGAGCAGCGGTCGCAGTATTTT. It specifies CAWSEQRSQYF.

The V and J genes are TRBV5-4 and TRBJ2-5; a weak D match, TRBD1 (6 bases). Germline V gene sequence: CDR1 SGHNT, CDR2 YYREEE (reference sequence). V dropped 0 bases and J dropped 5 bases, with 8 bases sitting between them. The CDR3 loop spans 13 amino acids. The CDR3 bases are TGTGCCAGCAGCTTGGGGGACAAGGAGACCCAGTACTTC. Translating it yields CASSLGDKETQYF. The full variable domain, with the rest looked up from reference TRBV5-4 and TRBJ2-5, is ETGVTQSPTHLIKTRGQQVTLRCSSQSGHNTVSWYQQALGQGPQFIFQYYREEENGRGNFPPRFSGLQFPNYSSELNVNALELDDSALYLCASSLGDKETQYFGPGTRLLVL.

The table lists this clone with a count of one. The rearrangement joins TRBV5-1 to TRBJ2-3; tentative D call: TRBD1 (5 bases). The CDR3 is 15 amino acids. The germline CDR1 and CDR2 sequences are SGHRS and YFSETQ. Between the trimmed V and J ends, which lost 1 base and 0 bases, there was a span of 9 bases. The CDR3 DNA sequence: TGCGCCAGCAGCTTGCAGACAGTGAGCACAGATACGCAGTATTTT. Translating it yields CASSLQTVSTDTQYF.

The chain is built from TRBV27 and TRBJ2-3; a possible D gene is TRBD2 (5 bases). The CDR3 runs to 15 residues. Germline CDR1 MNHEY, CDR2 SMNVEV (reference sequence). Trimming left V 5 bases short and J 4 bases short, with 16 bases between. CDR3 in amino acids: CASSKDPSSADTQYF. The DNA for the CDR3 is TGTGCCAGCAGTAAGGACCCTAGTAGCGCAGATACGCAGTATTTT.

This chain links TRBV4-3 with TRBJ1-1; D is undetermined. The CDR3 is 16 amino acids. Germline assignment: CDR1 LGHNA and CDR2 YSLEER. V lost 4 bases to trimming and J lost 1 base, with 16 bases between them. This CDR3 reads CASSPNTWTGNTEAFF. As DNA, the CDR3 is TGCGCCAGCAGCCCCAATACATGGACTGGGAACACTGAAGCTTTCTTT.

The rearrangement joins TRBV6-6 to TRBJ1-2; D uncertain. The CDR3 is made up of 12 amino acids. V lost 4 bases and J 3 bases, leaving 6 bases between the germline ends. From germline, CDR1 is MNHNY and CDR2 SVGAGI (reference sequence). The CDR3 region has the DNA TGTGCCAGCAGTTCCGGGGACTATGGCTACACCTTC. Protein product: CASSSGDYGYTF.